This TCR beta chain was captured in a study of CD8+ T cells in alopecia areata. Treatment described: oral pan-JAK inhibitor, 5-10 mg twice daily. Study-wide findings and caveats: Patients shared TCRs less clearly than mice did, possibly for HLA-related reasons. Scalp sample data also include resident alphabeta T cells from normal skin.

As the sequencing template, cDNA was produced by extracting RNA and reverse transcribing it. Profiled with immunoSEQ multiplex PCR; TCRdb holds only in-frame clones, not every one. The sample records 110,000 to 150,000 clones, about 88% being singletons. To note about this clone: Its antigen is currently unknown.

With 7 bases removed from V and 12 bases from J, the gap between germline ends came to 16 bases. The germline V gene has CDR1 MGHDK and CDR2 SYGVNS. The CDR3 sequence is 13 residues long. The chain couples TRBV25-1 to TRBJ1-6; the D is unclear. The specimen was CD8+ T cells sorted from blood, collected at week 4, from a patient treated with tofacitinib. The sequence derives from a human donor with alopecia areata. CDR3 sequence (DNA): TGTGCCAGCACGGCAGTGGAGTTGGGACCCCTCCACTTT. It translates to CASTAVELGPLHF.